The rows below give T cell receptor beta chains drawn from one sample of a study of shared clonotypes between healthy human individuals. The repertoire was sequenced with immunoSEQ multiplex PCR; TCRdb's copy has only in-frame clones and lacks some. The sample records fewer than 3 million clones, under 95% being singletons. The sample comprised naive CD4+ T cells from PBMCs. The receptors shown here come from a man between 18 and 35 years old in good health. Some clones in this sample may be carry-over from other donors' samples. Both conserved end residues are part of each CDR3. A D gene is named only where the DNA matches it firmly. The listing skips clone size in some rows; elsewhere it reads once, few, many or a size class.

D gene,V gene,clone size,J gene,CDR3 protein,CDR3 DNA
TRBD1,TRBV7-9,-,TRBJ2-2,CASSNDRVNTGELFF,TGTGCCAGCAGCAACGACAGGGTGAACACCGGGGAGCTGTTTTTT
-,TRBV6-7,-,TRBJ1-1,CASTQMRGQNTEAFF,TGTGCCAGCACCCAAATGAGGGGCCAGAACACTGAAGCTTTCTTT
TRBD1,TRBV11-2,-,TRBJ2-3,CASTKDRGDTQYF,TGTGCCAGCACCAAGGACAGGGGTGATACGCAGTATTTT
TRBD2,TRBV7-7,-,TRBJ2-3,CASSSGWVDRAGDTQYF,TGTGCCAGCAGCTCAGGGTGGGTCGACCGAGCGGGGGATACGCAGTATTTT
-,TRBV7-9,-,TRBJ1-1,CASSLLRNTEAFF,TGTGCCAGCAGCTTACTGAGGAACACTGAAGCTTTCTTT
TRBD1,TRBV18,-,TRBJ1-1,CASSTRTGADTEAFF,TGTGCCAGCTCAACGAGGACAGGGGCGGATACTGAAGCTTTCTTT
-,TRBV5-4,-,TRBJ1-1,CASSSPSQGRTEAFF,TGTGCCAGCAGCTCCCCCTCCCAAGGGAGAACTGAAGCTTTCTTT
TRBD2,TRBV14,-,TRBJ2-3,CASSRRTSLSDTQYF,TGTGCCAGCAGCCGTCGGACTAGCCTGTCAGATACGCAGTATTTT
-,TRBV4-1,few,TRBJ1-3,CASSQVEAGRNTIYF,TGCGCCAGCAGCCAAGTCGAAGCAGGTCGAAACACCATATATTTT
-,TRBV6-5,-,TRBJ1-5,CASTPDGNQPQHF,TGTGCCAGCACCCCAGATGGGAATCAGCCCCAGCATTTT
-,TRBV11-2,-,TRBJ2-3,CASSPYTDTQYF,TGTGCCAGCAGCCCGTACACAGATACGCAGTATTTT
TRBD1,TRBV7-9,once,TRBJ2-7,CASSLGRTGGGHEQYF,TGTGCCAGCAGCTTAGGCAGGACAGGGGGTGGACACGAGCAGTACTTC
-,TRBV2,-,TRBJ1-1,CASSAQGTEAFF,TGTGCCAGCAGTGCCCAGGGGACTGAAGCTTTCTTT
TRBD1,TRBV11-3,-,TRBJ2-7,CASSFDRGHEQYF,TGTGCCAGCAGCTTCGACAGGGGCCACGAGCAGTACTTC
TRBD1,TRBV7-9,-,TRBJ2-1,CASSLDRGQSKNNEQFF,TGTGCCAGCAGCCTCGACAGGGGTCAGAGTAAAAACAATGAGCAGTTCTTC
-,TRBV6-1,-,TRBJ2-7,CASRMGGSYEQYF,TGTGCCAGCCGGATGGGGGGTAGCTACGAGCAGTACTTC
TRBD2,TRBV30,-,TRBJ2-3,CAWSVRLAAFTDTQYF,TGTGCCTGGAGTGTAAGGCTAGCGGCCTTCACAGATACGCAGTATTTT
-,TRBV27,-,TRBJ1-1,CASSLLGRPVGVNTEAFF,TGTGCCAGCAGTTTATTAGGACGCCCGGTTGGCGTGAACACTGAAGCTTTCTTT
-,TRBV2,-,TRBJ2-7,CASSDRQVGFYEQYF,TGTGCCAGCAGTGATCGTCAAGTGGGGTTTTACGAGCAGTACTTC
TRBD2,TRBV28,-,TRBJ2-7,CASSLYGGNEQYF,TGTGCCAGCAGTTTATACGGGGGGAACGAGCAGTACTTC
-,TRBV6-5,-,TRBJ2-5,CASSFNSLGGQETQYF,TGTGCCAGCAGTTTTAACTCCCTAGGGGGGCAAGAGACCCAGTACTTC
-,TRBV5-1,once,TRBJ2-1,CASSLWIDGAQFF,TGCGCCAGCAGCTTGTGGATAGATGGGGCCCAGTTCTTC
TRBD1,TRBV7-9,-,TRBJ1-2,CASSLGQGAPRGYTF,TGTGCCAGCAGCTTAGGACAGGGGGCTCCGCGTGGCTACACCTTC
TRBD1,TRBV19,-,TRBJ1-5,CASSIVGGIGQPQHF,TGTGCCAGTAGTATCGTAGGGGGCATCGGACAGCCCCAGCATTTT
TRBD2,TRBV11-2,-,TRBJ2-2,CASSSPRLAEKNTGELFF,TGTGCCAGCAGCTCTCCGAGACTAGCGGAGAAGAACACCGGGGAGCTGTTTTTT
-,TRBV6-5,once,TRBJ1-4,CASSYSGGWEKLFF,TGTGCCAGCAGTTACTCCGGGGGTTGGGAAAAACTGTTTTTT